The 26 T cell receptor beta chains presented below share a single source sample, sequenced in a study of spatial heterogeneity in lung cancer. TCRdb called the 5' RACE reads again in MiXCR, with one record for every CDR3 protein. The data contain around 30,000 distinct CDR3 sequences, under 7% of them singletons. Time point: blood at routine non-recurrence follow-up after resection. TCRs were sequenced from unsorted whole RNA of tumor, nontumor lung or PBMC. The material sequenced was PBMCs, taken at follow-up. Receptors originate from a male donor with early-stage non-small cell lung cancer.

The table lists this clonotype with many counts. The rearrangement uses TRBV10-3 and TRBJ2-5; D is tentatively TRBD1 or TRBD2 (5 bases each). This CDR3 comprises 13 residues. Trimming took 5 bases from V and 1 from J, leaving 8 bases between them. Germline assignment: CDR1 ENHRY and CDR2 SYGVKD. CDR3 DNA: TGTGCCATCAGTCCGAGGGGCCAAGAGACCCAGTACTTC. Translation gives CAISPRGQETQYF.

This clonotype was counted at least ten times. Germline is not matched at one junction end, which may reflect a read error. The chain carries TRBV2 and TRBJ1-2; 7 positions agree with TRBD1. The germline CDR1 and CDR2 sequences are SNHLY and FYNNEI. The CDR3 covers 10 residues. The chain's CDR3 is CASRGTVPIF. The CDR3 DNA sequence: TGTGCCAGCAGGGGGACAGTACCTATCTTC.

The sample holds a few counts of this clonotype. This chain links TRBV5-5 with TRBJ2-7; 8 bases fit TRBD2. Germline loops: CDR1 SGHKS, CDR2 YYEKEE (reference sequence). V shed 0 bases, J shed 6 bases, and the junction held 5 bases outside the gene matches. CDR3 length: 14 residues. The CDR3 is CASSLGGTSLEQYV. DNA for the CDR3: TGTGCCAGCAGCTTGGGGGGGACTAGTCTCGAGCAGTACGTC.

In this sample, this clonotype turned up many times. The chain recombines TRBV27 with TRBJ2-3; D is perhaps TRBD2 (5 bases). Germline V CDR1 and CDR2: MNHEY, SMNVEV (reference sequence). Trimming took off 1 base at V and 6 bases at J, with 11 bases between the two ends. This CDR3 is 14 amino acids long. This CDR3 reads CASSLWGRGDTQYF. CDR3 nucleotides: TGTGCCAGCAGTTTATGGGGAAGAGGGGATACGCAGTATTTT.

This clonotype is medium-sized. The chain joins TRBV6-2 or TRBV6-3 to TRBJ1-5, with 11 bases that match TRBD1. J was trimmed by 1 base and V by 4 bases; bases with no gene match: 3. From germline, CDR1 is MNHEY and CDR2 SVGEGT. There are 16 residues in the CDR3. Here the CDR3 reads CASSWTGGGSNQPQHF. As DNA, the CDR3 is TGTGCCAGCAGTTGGACAGGGGGCGGGAGCAATCAGCCCCAGCATTTT.

This clonotype was seen a few times. J is TRBJ1-2 and V is TRBV6-2 or TRBV6-3; D gene unclear. This CDR3 is built from 12 residues. CDR1 is MNHEY and CDR2 is SVGEGT in the germline V gene. Trimming cost V 10 bases and J 4 bases, with 13 bases left between them. This chain's CDR3 is CATQPDGYGYTF. The CDR3 DNA reads as TGTGCCACCCAACCGGACGGCTATGGCTACACCTTC.

This clonotype came up many times. The V call is TRBV7-2, the J call TRBJ2-2, with D possibly being TRBD2 (7 bases). The CDR3 spans 15 residues. The germline gives CDR1 SGHTA, CDR2 FQGNSA. Trimming pared 5 bases from V and 6 bases from J, leaving 16 bases between. In DNA form, the CDR3 reads TGTGCCAGCAGCCCCGTCGGGGAGGGGGCCGGGGAGCTGTTTTTT. This codes for CASSPVGEGAGELFF.

This clonotype came up many times. This rearrangement joins TRBV7-8 to TRBJ2-7; D is uncertain. The CDR3 runs to 12 residues. Trimming left V 0 bases short and J 3 bases short, with 3 bases between. Germline values: CDR1 SGHVS, CDR2 FQNEAQ. CDR3 sequence reads: CASSLAVYEQYV. The DNA of the CDR3 is TGTGCCAGCAGCTTAGCCGTCTACGAGCAGTACGTC.

This clonotype has ten or more counts. This chain joins TRBV6-2 or TRBV6-3 and TRBJ2-7; 10 bases are shared with TRBD2. Germline V gives CDR1 MNHEY, CDR2 SVGEGT. Trimming took 6 bases from V and 5 from J; bases not matched to a gene: 4. The CDR3 extends over 13 amino acids. The CDR3 loop is CASRKAGGDEQYV. CDR3 DNA sequence: TGTGCCAGCAGGAAAGCGGGAGGGGACGAGCAGTACGTC.

This clonotype was detected ten times or more. The chain employs TRBV7-9 and TRBJ1-4; D is ambiguous. The V and J ends lost 5 bases and 4 bases respectively, with 11 bases between them. This CDR3 has 14 amino acids. Germline V gives CDR1 SEHNR, CDR2 FQNEAQ (reference sequence). CDR3: CASSEGFVNEKLFF. CDR3 in DNA: TGTGCCAGCAGCGAAGGCTTTGTTAATGAAAAACTGTTTTTT.

There are many counts of this clonotype. The J gene is TRBJ2-7, the V gene TRBV6-1; 7 bases agree with TRBD1. From germline, CDR1 is MNHNS and CDR2 SASEGT. J was trimmed by 1 base and V by 3 bases; bases with no gene match: 9. The CDR3 sequence is 16 residues long. The CDR3 coding sequence is TGTGCCAGCAGTGAGGACAGGCCCTACATTTCCTACGAGCAGTACGTC. Amino acid sequence: CASSEDRPYISYEQYV.

This clonotype was seen many times. The J gene is TRBJ2-6, the V gene TRBV7-3, with a weak D call TRBD2 (5 bases). The CDR3 is 15 amino acids. Trimming took 5 bases from V and 0 from J, leaving 8 bases between them. Per germline, CDR1 SGHTA and CDR2 FQGTGA. The CDR3 nucleotides are TGTGCCAGCAGCAGCGGCGTCTCTGGGGCCAACGTCCTGACTTTC. Amino acids: CASSSGVSGANVLTF.

This clonotype appeared a few times. The chain joins TRBV6-2 or TRBV6-3 to TRBJ2-3, with 9 bases that match TRBD2. Germline V gene data show CDR1 as MNHEY and CDR2 as SVGEGT. With V trimmed by 0 bases and J by 4 bases, 2 bases remained unmatched. This CDR3 spans 15 amino acids. In nucleotides, the CDR3 is TGTGCCAGCAGTTACTCTAGCGGGAGCCCAGATACGCAGTATTTT. This translates into CASSYSSGSPDTQYF.

The genes are TRBV6-2 or TRBV6-3 and TRBJ2-5, with 11 nucleotides matching TRBD2. The germline V gene encodes CDR1 MNHEY and CDR2 SVGEGT. V shed 8 bases and J 1 base; nucleotides not matched to a gene: 12. The CDR3 runs 17 residues. The CDR3: CASGTSGLAAFQETQYF. The CDR3 coding sequence is TGTGCCAGCGGGACTAGCGGACTAGCGGCCTTCCAAGAGACCCAGTACTTC.

This clonotype occurred many times. The chain carries TRBV7-9 and TRBJ2-3; D gene unclear. Germline values: CDR1 SEHNR, CDR2 FQNEAQ (reference sequence). CDR3 length: 13 residues. Trimming took 1 base from V and 2 from J, leaving 4 bases between them. CDR3 DNA: TGTGCCAGCAGCTTAGGGGCCACAGATACGCAGTATTTT. Its protein product is CASSLGATDTQYF.

This clonotype has at least ten counts. V and J are TRBV12-5 and TRBJ1-6; D remains ambiguous. The V end lost 8 bases, the J end lost 4 bases, and 9 bases lay between the germline ends. The germline CDR1 and CDR2 sequences are LGHNT and FRNRAP. The CDR3 contains 13 residues. The CDR3 bases are TGTGCTAGTCGACCCCCATATAATTCACCCCTCCACTTT. It yields the protein CASRPPYNSPLHF.

This clonotype was observed at least ten times. This sequence joins TRBV12-3 or TRBV12-4 and TRBJ2-2; D call uncertain. The CDR3 length is 18 residues. V was clipped by 7 bases and J by 1 base, with 22 bases between them. CDR3 DNA: TGTGCCAGCACCCCTTCCCCCCCGACACAGAAGAACACCGGGGAGCTGTTTTTT. It encodes CASTPSPPTQKNTGELFF.

This clonotype was found many times. The V gene is TRBV10-3, the J gene TRBJ1-1, with D possibly being TRBD1 (5 bases). Germline loops: CDR1 ENHRY, CDR2 SYGVKD. V shed 5 bases and J shed 1 base, with 8 bases lying between them. This CDR3 region has 13 residues. Here the CDR3 reads CAISQQENTEAFF. CDR3 nucleotide sequence: TGTGCCATCAGTCAACAGGAGAACACTGAAGCTTTCTTT.

In this sample, this clonotype turned up many times. The chain joins TRBV5-1 to TRBJ2-1, with unresolved D. V gave up 1 base and J gave up 5 bases, with 10 bases separating them. The CDR3 sequence is 14 residues long. Germline V CDR1 and CDR2: SGHRS, YFSETQ. The CDR3 here is CASSLRDLDNEQFF. CDR3 sequence (DNA): TGCGCCAGCAGCTTGCGAGACCTGGACAATGAGCAGTTCTTC.

This clonotype was seen at least ten times. J is TRBJ2-3 and V is TRBV2; D not resolved. This CDR3 comprises 13 residues. The V gene lost 4 bases and the J gene lost 3 bases, with 8 bases spanning the gap. In germline, CDR1 is SNHLY, CDR2 FYNNEI. The CDR3 nucleotides read TGTGCCAGCAGTGTTCATGGAACAGATACGCAGTATTTT. Encoded protein: CASSVHGTDTQYF.

This chain connects TRBV28 to TRBJ1-6, with unresolved D. Trimming left V 2 bases short and J 5 bases short, with 10 bases between. This CDR3 comprises 15 residues. Germline values: CDR1 MDHEN, CDR2 SYDVKM. Here the CDR3 DNA reads TGTGCCAGCAGTTTACCGGGTTCACATAATTCACCCCTCCACTTT. This gives the protein CASSLPGSHNSPLHF.

This clonotype was observed at least ten times. The chain combines TRBV5-6 with TRBJ2-7, with D perhaps matching TRBD1 or TRBD2 (6 bases each). There are 14 residues in the CDR3. Germline V gene sequence: CDR1 SGHDT, CDR2 YYEEEE. The V gene lost 0 bases and the J gene lost 6 bases, with 13 bases spanning the gap. The CDR3 spells CASSLGGGPSEQYF. CDR3 nucleotides: TGTGCCAGCAGCTTGGGAGGGGGGCCCTCCGAGCAGTACTTC.

This clonotype was seen at least ten times. The CDR3 here is CASSLPSGYNEQFF. The DNA for the CDR3 is TGTGCCAGCAGCTTGCCTAGCGGATACAATGAGCAGTTCTTC. The chain couples TRBV5-6 to TRBJ2-1, with 7 bases that match TRBD2. The CDR3 consists of 14 residues. Germline values: CDR1 SGHDT, CDR2 YYEEEE. Unmatched junction bases numbered 2, after V lost 1 base and J lost 4 bases.

The chain couples TRBV12-3 or TRBV12-4 to TRBJ1-2; D is possibly TRBD1 (5 bases). Trimming shortened V by 8 bases and J by 10 bases, and 14 bases separated the two germline ends. The CDR3 spans 11 residues. CDR3 bases: TGTGCCAGCCGCCCAAGAGGGGTCTACACCTTC. Protein sequence: CASRPRGVYTF.

The CDR3 bases are TGTGCCAGCAGTTCAATTGTAGGAAACACCATATATTTT. Protein sequence: CASSSIVGNTIYF. V and J are TRBV2 and TRBJ1-3; no definite D call. CDR1 and CDR2 (germline): SNHLY, FYNNEI. Deletions cut 5 bases from V and 4 bases from J, with 9 bases between. The CDR3 extends over 13 amino acids. The variable domain in full, with the rest retrieved from reference TRBV2 and TRBJ1-3, is EPEVTQTPSHQVTQMGQEVILRCVPISNHLYFYWYRQILGQKVEFLVSFYNNEISEKSEIFDDQFSVERPDGSNFTLKIRSTKLEDSAMYFCASSSIVGNTIYFGEGSWLTVV.

A few counts support this clonotype. The V and J genes are TRBV6-4 and TRBJ2-3, with 10 bases aligning to TRBD1. V was clipped by 2 bases and J by 1 base; unmatched bases: 0. The V gene's germline CDR1 is MRHNA and CDR2 SNTAGT. The CDR3 extends over 15 amino acids. This CDR3 reads CASSDGTGGTDTQYF. As DNA, the CDR3 is TGTGCCAGCAGTGACGGGACAGGGGGCACAGATACGCAGTATTTT.